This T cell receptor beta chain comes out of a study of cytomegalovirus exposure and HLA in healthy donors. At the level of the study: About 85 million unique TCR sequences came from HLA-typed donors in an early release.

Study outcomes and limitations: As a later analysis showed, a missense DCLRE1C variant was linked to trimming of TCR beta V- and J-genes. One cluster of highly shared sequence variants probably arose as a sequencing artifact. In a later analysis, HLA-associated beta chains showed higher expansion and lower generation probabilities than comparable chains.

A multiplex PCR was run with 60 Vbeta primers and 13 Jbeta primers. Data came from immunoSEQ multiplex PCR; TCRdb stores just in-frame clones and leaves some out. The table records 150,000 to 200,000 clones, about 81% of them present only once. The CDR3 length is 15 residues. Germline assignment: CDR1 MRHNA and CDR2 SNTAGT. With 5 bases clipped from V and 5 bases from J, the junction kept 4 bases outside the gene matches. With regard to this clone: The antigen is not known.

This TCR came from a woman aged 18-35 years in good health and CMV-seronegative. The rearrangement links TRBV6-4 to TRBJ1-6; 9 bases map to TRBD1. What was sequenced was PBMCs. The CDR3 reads CASSRGTGNNSPLHF. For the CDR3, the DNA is TGTGCCAGCAGTCGGGGGACAGGGAATAATTCACCCCTCCACTTT.